This entry features one T cell receptor (beta chain) sequence. The entry originates in a study of cytomegalovirus exposure and HLA in healthy donors. This PCR relied on a set of 60 Vbeta primers and 13 Jbeta primers. Measured with immunoSEQ multiplex PCR; TCRdb has only the in-frame clones, and not every one. The data show over 150,000 clones, with just under 85% seen just once and around 4.9% held by the top ten. The CDR3 is made up of 12 amino acids. Input material: PBMCs. The genes are TRBV12-2 and TRBJ1-2; the table names TRBD1, a call not compared with the DNA. TRBV12-2 has pseudogene status. This TCR was recovered from a girl aged 5 to 17 in good health and CMV-seropositive. Here the CDR3 reads CAVTKTNYGYTF. CDR3 bases: TGTGCAGTAACAAAGACTAACTATGGCTACACCTTC.